This TCR beta chain was recovered during a study of T cell clonotyping in hematopoietic cell transplantation. The table came from immunoSEQ multiplex PCR; TCRdb's copy has only in-frame clones and leaves some out. Here the sample spans roughly 6,100 clones, about 34% being singletons. CDR1 SEHNR and CDR2 FQNEAQ come from the germline V gene (reference sequence). V was pared by 5 bases and J by 4 bases, with 4 bases between. The CDR3 spans 11 residues. This clone was counted a few times. As yet, its antigen is unknown. Study findings and constraints: Few recipient clonotypes overlapped donors; over 95% were de novo at given depth.

This receptor was taken from a female patient aged 45 to 65 who had an allogeneic stem cell transplant from an unrelated donor, so the T cells may come from the graft donor. Some clones in this sample may be carry-over from other donors' samples. The chain is built from TRBV7-9 and TRBJ2-3; no clear D gene. The sequencing here drew on peripheral blood mononuclear cells, taken 30 days after allogeneic stem cell transplant. The chain's CDR3 is CASSVSDTQYF. The CDR3, as DNA: TGTGCCAGCAGCGTTTCAGATACGCAGTATTTT.